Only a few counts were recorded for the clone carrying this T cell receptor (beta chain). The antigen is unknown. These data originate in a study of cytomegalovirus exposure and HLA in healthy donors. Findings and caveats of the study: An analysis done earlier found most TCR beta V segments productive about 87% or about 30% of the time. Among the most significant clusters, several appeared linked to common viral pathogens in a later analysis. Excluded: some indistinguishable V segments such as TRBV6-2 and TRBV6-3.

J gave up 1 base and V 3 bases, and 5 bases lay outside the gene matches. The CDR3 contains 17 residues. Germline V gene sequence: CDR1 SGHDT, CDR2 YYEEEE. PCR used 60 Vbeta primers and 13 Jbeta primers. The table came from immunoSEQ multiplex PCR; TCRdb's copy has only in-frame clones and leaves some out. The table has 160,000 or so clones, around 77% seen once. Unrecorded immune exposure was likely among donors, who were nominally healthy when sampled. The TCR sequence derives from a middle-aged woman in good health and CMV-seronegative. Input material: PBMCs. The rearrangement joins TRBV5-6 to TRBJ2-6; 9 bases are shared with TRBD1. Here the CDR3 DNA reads TGTGCCAGCAGCTCGTGGACAGGGGCTTCTGGGGCCAACGTCCTGACTTTC. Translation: CASSSWTGASGANVLTF.